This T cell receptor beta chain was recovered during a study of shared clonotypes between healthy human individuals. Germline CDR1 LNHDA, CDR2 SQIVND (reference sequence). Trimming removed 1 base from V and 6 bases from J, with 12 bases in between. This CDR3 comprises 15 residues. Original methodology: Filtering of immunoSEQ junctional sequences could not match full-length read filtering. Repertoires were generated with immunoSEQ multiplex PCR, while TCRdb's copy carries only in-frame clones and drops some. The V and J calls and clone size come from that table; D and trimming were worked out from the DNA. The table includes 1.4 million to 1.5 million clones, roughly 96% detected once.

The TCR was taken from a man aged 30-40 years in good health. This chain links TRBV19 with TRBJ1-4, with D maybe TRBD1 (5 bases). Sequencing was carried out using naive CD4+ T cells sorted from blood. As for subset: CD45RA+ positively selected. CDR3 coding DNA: TGTGCCAGTAGTATAGGCGACAGTACCTATGAAAAACTGTTTTTT. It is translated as CASSIGDSTYEKLFF. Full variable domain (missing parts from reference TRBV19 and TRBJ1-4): DGGITQSPKYLFRKEGQNVTLSCEQNLNHDAMYWYRQDPGQGLRLIYYSQIVNDFQKGDIAEGYSVSREKKESFPLTVTSAQKNPTAFYLCASSIGDSTYEKLFFGSGTQLSVL.